The 21 T cell receptor beta chains presented below share a single source sample, sequenced in a study of CD8+CD57+ T cells in acquired aplastic anemia. Genomic DNA, serving as template, underwent TCR beta VDJ and CDR3 profiling. TCRdb reprocessed the reads via MiXCR and lists one record per CDR3 protein. The sample carries 220,000 or so distinct CDR3 sequences, less than 75% recorded once. CD8+CD57+ cell expansion had been shown by flow cytometry in patients chosen for sequencing. The sample taken for sequencing was sorted CD4+, CD8+, or CD8+CD57+ T cells (not recorded which) from PBMCs. The receptors shown here come from a human donor with aplastic anemia.

The chain employs TRBV24-1 and TRBJ2-3; 9 bases line up with TRBD1. The CDR3 sequence is 15 residues long. V dropped 3 bases and J dropped 6; count of bases not matched to a gene: 6. The germline gives CDR1 KGHDR, CDR2 SFDVKD. The CDR3 reads CATSDPQGAGDTQYF. In nucleotides, the CDR3 is TGTGCCACCAGTGATCCACAGGGGGCAGGGGATACGCAGTATTTT.

The CDR3 protein is CASSPKERELYF. The CDR3 DNA is TGCGCCAGCAGCCCGAAGGAGCGGGAGCTTTATTTT. The chain uses TRBV5-1 and TRBJ2-3, with 8 bases that match TRBD2. The V gene end was trimmed by 4 bases and the J gene end by 15 bases; junction bases not matched to a gene: 10. The CDR3 is made up of 12 amino acids. Germline V gene sequence: CDR1 SGHRS, CDR2 YFSETQ.

This clonotype appeared many times. The V gene is TRBV20-1, the J gene TRBJ2-3; no firm D call. Per the germline V gene, CDR1 is DFQATT and CDR2 is SNEGSKA (reference sequence). The CDR3 has 13 residues. Trimming stripped 4 bases from V and 2 bases from J, with 10 bases between. In nucleotides, the CDR3 is TGCAGTGCTACCGTTCAATCCACAGATACGCAGTATTTT. Translation gives CSATVQSTDTQYF.

The chain couples TRBV15 to TRBJ2-1; 7 nucleotides line up with TRBD2. Germline V lookup: CDR1 LNHNV, CDR2 YYDKDF (reference sequence). The CDR3 length is 20 residues. Germline trimming cut 3 bases from V and 0 bases from J; bases unmatched to any gene: 17. This chain's CDR3 is CATSSSSSQEAGFSYNEQFF. The CDR3 DNA follows: TGTGCCACCAGCAGCTCCAGCAGCCAAGAAGCGGGGTTCTCCTACAATGAGCAGTTCTTC.

This clonotype has at least ten counts. This chain uses TRBV7-2 with TRBJ2-6; 7 bases fit TRBD1. Germline V lookup: CDR1 SGHTA, CDR2 FQGNSA. The V segment lost 3 bases and the J segment 2 bases; nucleotides outside the gene matches: 1. The CDR3 runs 15 residues. CDR3 region: CASSLTGTGANVLTF. CDR3 DNA sequence: TGTGCCAGCAGCTTGACAGGGACTGGGGCCAACGTCCTGACTTTC.

This clonotype was seen many times. The gene calls are TRBV6-4 and TRBJ2-5; 13 bases align to TRBD2. After removal of 3 bases from V and 2 bases from J, the junction contained 0 bases not matched to a gene. The CDR3 spans 15 residues. CDR1 and CDR2 (germline): MRHNA, SNTAGT. The CDR3 DNA is TGTGCCAGCAGTGAGACTAGCGGGGGGCAAGAGACCCAGTACTTC. Protein sequence: CASSETSGGQETQYF.

The rearrangement links TRBV6-6 to TRBJ2-7, with TRBD1 as a possible D gene (6 bases). The V end was cut by 0 bases, the J end by 1 base, with 10 bases between. This CDR3 is built from 15 residues. The germline V gene has CDR1 MNHNY and CDR2 SVGAGI (reference sequence). CDR3 residues: CASSYSPTGSYEQYF. The CDR3 DNA sequence: TGTGCCAGCAGTTACTCCCCGACAGGATCCTACGAGCAGTACTTC.

Points on this clonotype: Compared with germline, one end of the junction differs, possibly owing to a read error. J is TRBJ2-3 and V is TRBV7-3, with 9 bases identical to TRBD1. The CDR3 is made up of 18 amino acids. Germline V gives CDR1 SGHTA, CDR2 FQGTGA. The CDR3 spells CASSLGRTGVFGTDKQYF. In DNA, the CDR3 is TGTGCCAGCAGCCTGGGGAGGACAGGGGTTTTTGGCACAGATAAGCAGTATTTT.

The chain is built from TRBV20-1 and TRBJ2-5, with unresolved D. Germline values: CDR1 DFQATT, CDR2 SNEGSKA (reference sequence). The CDR3 is 12 residues long. With 3 bases removed from V and 1 base from J, the gap between germline ends came to 6 bases. CDR3 sequence: CSASDAQETQYF. As DNA, the CDR3 is TGCAGTGCTAGCGATGCCCAAGAGACCCAGTACTTC.

The sample holds a few counts of this clonotype. CDR3 loop: CASSLSAGDSYGYTF. Written as DNA, the CDR3 is TGTGCCAGCAGCCTTTCGGCAGGGGATTCCTATGGCTACACCTTC. V usage is TRBV7-3 and J usage is TRBJ1-2, with D perhaps matching TRBD1 (6 bases). With 5 bases removed from V and 4 bases from J, the gap between germline ends came to 17 bases. This CDR3 is 15 amino acids long. Germline V CDR1 and CDR2: SGHTA, FQGTGA.

The V gene is TRBV19, the J gene TRBJ2-3, with D unclear. The CDR3 runs to 14 residues. Germline CDR1 reads LNHDA; CDR2 reads SQIVND (reference sequence). The germline V and J ends were trimmed by 8 bases and 2 bases, with 14 bases remaining between them. This CDR3 reads CASRGRNTTDTQYF. In DNA, the CDR3 is TGTGCCAGTCGTGGACGGAATACCACAGATACGCAGTATTTT.

This clonotype was seen a few times. The chain has TRBV5-4 and TRBJ2-7; D is possibly TRBD2 (5 bases). The CDR3 spans 14 residues. CDR1 SGHNT and CDR2 YYREEE come from the germline V gene (reference sequence). V dropped 4 bases and J dropped 3 bases, with 14 bases sitting between them. The CDR3 reads CASSHGGQIYEQYF. In DNA, the CDR3 is TGTGCCAGCAGCCATGGCGGGCAGATCTACGAGCAGTACTTC. Using reference TRBV5-4 and TRBJ2-7 for the parts outside the CDR3, the full variable domain is ETGVTQSPTHLIKTRGQQVTLRCSSQSGHNTVSWYQQALGQGPQFIFQYYREEENGRGNFPPRFSGLQFPNYSSELNVNALELDDSALYLCASSHGGQIYEQYFGPGTRLTVT.

There are a few counts of this clonotype. This chain joins TRBV20-1 and TRBJ2-7; 14 bases fit TRBD2. This CDR3 has 15 residues. The trim removed 6 bases at V and 3 bases at J, leaving 7 bases unmatched. Germline CDR1 and CDR2: DFQATT and SNEGSKA (reference sequence). The CDR3 here is CSAPNGLAGGYEQYF. DNA of the CDR3: TGCAGTGCCCCTAACGGACTAGCGGGGGGCTACGAGCAGTACTTC.

The chain couples TRBV2 to TRBJ1-1, with TRBD1 matching 9 bases. In germline, CDR1 is SNHLY, CDR2 FYNNEI. The CDR3 extends over 13 amino acids. J lost 5 bases, V lost 5 bases, and 3 bases had no gene match. The CDR3 protein is CASSRDRATEAFF. DNA of the CDR3: TGTGCCAGCAGTAGGGACAGGGCGACTGAAGCTTTCTTT.

A single count supports this clonotype. This chain joins TRBV25-1 and TRBJ2-7; TRBD1 is a possible D gene (6 bases). The CDR3 totals 13 residues. CDR1 is MGHDK and CDR2 is SYGVNS in the germline V gene. V was shortened by 7 bases and J by 1 base, with 11 bases between the two germline ends. CDR3 in DNA: TGTGCCAGCAAGGGGGACGGGTCCTACGAGCAGTACTTC. Translation gives CASKGDGSYEQYF.

The chain is built from TRBV7-2 and TRBJ2-5; D might be TRBD1 or TRBD2, each matching 5 bases. CDR3 length: 13 amino acids. Between the trimmed V and J ends, which lost 3 bases and 7 bases, there was a span of 12 bases. From germline, CDR1 is SGHTA and CDR2 FQGNSA. The CDR3 is CASSLGTAGTQYF. CDR3 bases: TGTGCCAGCAGCTTGGGGACCGCAGGGACCCAGTACTTC.

This clonotype was seen more than once but under ten times. The V call is TRBV29-1, the J call TRBJ2-7; D might be TRBD1 (6 bases). Looked up from germline, CDR1 is SQVTM and CDR2 is ANQGSEA. The CDR3 runs 11 residues. Trimming shortened V by 4 bases and J by 6 bases, and 10 bases separated the two germline ends. CDR3 region: CSVARTAEQYF. In nucleotides, the CDR3 is TGCAGCGTTGCCCGGACAGCCGAGCAGTACTTC.

This clonotype has a handful of counts. J is TRBJ2-1 and V is TRBV6-5, with D possibly being TRBD2 (6 bases). CDR1 and CDR2 from the germline V gene are MNHEY and SVGAGI. The CDR3 covers 14 residues. V shed 4 bases and J shed 8 bases, with 15 bases lying between them. The CDR3 region has the DNA TGTGCCAGCAGTTCCTTGGGACTGTCAGATGAGCAGTTCTTC. It codes for CASSSLGLSDEQFF.

The chain has TRBV2 and TRBJ1-1, with a possible D match to TRBD1 (5 bases). Trimming stripped 6 bases from V and 1 base from J, with 15 bases between. The CDR3 sequence is 15 residues long. The germline CDR1 and CDR2 sequences are SNHLY and FYNNEI. CDR3 nucleotide sequence: TGTGCCAGCAGGTTAGGTAGCGGGGCGAACACTGAAGCTTTCTTT. Translation: CASRLGSGANTEAFF.

This clonotype was found many times. The V and J genes are TRBV10-3 and TRBJ2-7; 8 bases align to TRBD1. With V trimmed by 1 base and J by 5 bases, 10 bases remained unmatched. This CDR3 has 16 residues. From germline, CDR1 is ENHRY and CDR2 SYGVKD. CDR3 region: CAISEFGPGQVHEQYF. For the CDR3, the DNA is TGTGCCATCAGTGAGTTTGGCCCGGGACAGGTCCACGAGCAGTACTTC.

This clonotype showed up just once. This sequence joins TRBV20-1 and TRBJ1-1, with a possible D match to TRBD1 (5 bases). Trimming removed 0 bases at V and 0 bases at J, with 23 bases between. The germline gives CDR1 DFQATT, CDR2 SNEGSKA (reference sequence). This CDR3 has 19 amino acids. The CDR3 sequence is CSARDLQETIRNMNTEAFF. The CDR3 DNA sequence: TGCAGTGCTAGAGATCTACAGGAAACTATAAGGAACATGAACACTGAAGCTTTCTTT.